The present TCR beta chain was sequenced within a study of blood T cell repertoires in COVID-19 (dated by TCRdb to 2018 to 2021). As for the study more broadly: Samples covering the acute and convalescent phases of COVID-19 were provided by collaborators in the United States, Italy and Spain. The sample metadata nearly always contained a de-identified subject ID, COVID-19 status, age in years and sex. HLA class I and class II types, where available, came from metadata supplied by the sample provider rather than from assay-based typing. A freely available public database, intended as a resource for researchers studying the immune response to SARS-CoV-2, is where the repertoires were released. The material from the prospective study consisted of cDNA or gDNA derived from T cells, B-cell-depleted T cells, or PBMCs. The dataset comprised deeply sampled blood TCRbeta repertoires from subjects exposed to, actively infected with, or recovered from COVID-19. The samples were drawn from the first 160 participants of the ongoing ImmuneRACE study and from about 1,200 subjects provided by 6 global collaborators. What the study reported, not specific to this receptor: The amount of clinical and demographic metadata varied by source and participant and was provided uncurated.

V ends up 3 bases short and J 4 bases short, with an unmatched junction base count of 0. The germline V gene specifies MRHNA as CDR1 and SNTAGT as CDR2. The CDR3 covers 13 residues, taking in both the cysteine and the phenylalanine. Of the read, only the CDR3 DNA is kept; its 39 bases are in frame from base 1. The immunoSEQ Assay, a bias-controlled multiplex PCR, was used to amplify TCRbeta CDR3 regions from genomic DNA. The source study handled its data this way. The number of nucleated cells in each sample was estimated from the amplification of reference gene primers within the assay. To quantify the absolute abundance of each unique TCRbeta CDR3 rearrangement, sequence reads were collapsed and filtered. For each sample, productive Simpson clonality was calculated as the square root of Simpson's diversity index over productive rearrangements. TCRdb retrieved this table from immuneACCESS and kept in-frame rearrangements only. Not all clones are present; in checked studies, unresolved V genes account for under half, and no reason is known for the remainder. That table furnishes V, J and clone size, whereas the DNA furnished D and trimming. The sample table contains about 230,000 clones; only one count was recorded for about 91% of them. The top ten clones comprise 2% to 2.5% of the sample.

In regard to this clone: Its antigen remains undetermined. It has no much larger one-base neighbor in the sample; base qualities were not kept.

Participants in the prospective study were aged about 18 to 89 years, lived in 20 to 25 United States geographic areas, and enrolled through a virtual design. In the prospective study, participants were assigned to cohorts based on the clinical history participants reported in a screening survey and a study questionnaire. Each participant in the prospective study had whole blood, serum and a nasopharyngeal or oropharyngeal swab collected by mobile phlebotomists. Prospective study participants could optionally give additional blood draws and questionnaires over an approximately two-month period. Before DNA extraction, prospective study blood samples were shipped either frozen or at room temperature.

Sequences were obtained from PBMCs or T cells enriched from blood (not recorded which). The TCR was taken from a woman aged 40 to 50 with acute COVID-19. The rearrangement combines TRBV6-4 with TRBJ2-1, with TRBD2 matching 7 junction bases. CDR3 protein: CASSEGLYNEQFF. The nucleotide sequence reads as follows: TGTGCCAGCAGTGAGGGACTATACAATGAGCAGTTCTTC.